The next 32 T cell receptor beta chains were all read from a single sample in a study of shared clonotypes between healthy human individuals. Cells designated naive CD8 were CD45RO-negative and were positively selected for CCR7, with terminally differentiated effector memory CD45RA+ cells excluded. Data came from immunoSEQ multiplex PCR; TCRdb stores just in-frame clones and leaves some out. The table shows millions of clones, with around 96% occurring only once. Source material: naive CD8+ T cells sorted from blood. Receptors originate from a young man in good health.

The chain links TRBV9 to TRBJ2-2; 13 nucleotides agree with TRBD2. The CDR3 sequence is 17 residues long. Trimming cost V 4 bases and J 5 bases; bases outside gene matches: 8. Germline CDR1 is SGDLS and CDR2 is YYNGEE. The CDR3 sequence: CASSPGGTSGKTGELFF. The CDR3, as DNA: TGTGCCAGCAGCCCAGGGGGGACTAGCGGGAAAACCGGGGAGCTGTTTTTT.

The chain recombines TRBV5-1 with TRBJ1-1; TRBD1 matches at 8 bases. CDR3 length: 17 residues. V shed 4 bases and J 3 bases; nucleotides not matched to a gene: 14. Per the germline V gene, CDR1 is SGHRS and CDR2 is YFSETQ. DNA of the CDR3: TGCGCCAGCAGCCCCGGTGTGACAGGGGTAGGGGACACTGAAGCTTTCTTT. This encodes CASSPGVTGVGDTEAFF. The whole variable domain, remainder taken from reference TRBV5-1 and TRBJ1-1, is KAGVTQTPRYLIKTRGQQVTLSCSPISGHRSVSWYQQTPGQGLQFLFEYFSETQRNKGNFPGRFSGRQFSNSRSEMNVSTLELGDSALYLCASSPGVTGVGDTEAFFGQGTRLTVV.

This chain joins TRBV6-1 and TRBJ2-7; D is possibly TRBD2 (7 bases). Germline values: CDR1 MNHNS, CDR2 SASEGT. The CDR3 runs 13 residues. Trimming removed 9 bases from V and 0 bases from J, with 12 bases in between. CDR3 region: CASERDTSYEQYF. The CDR3 DNA sequence: TGTGCCAGTGAGCGGGACACCTCCTACGAGCAGTACTTC.

V gene TRBV20-1 combines with J gene TRBJ2-7; D unresolved. CDR1 and CDR2 (germline): DFQATT, SNEGSKA (reference sequence). CDR3 length: 10 amino acids. Trimming took off 0 bases at V and 5 bases at J, with 2 bases between the two ends. CDR3 amino acids: CSARDHEQYF. The CDR3 DNA sequence: TGCAGTGCTAGAGATCACGAGCAGTACTTC.

The chain recombines TRBV6-5 with TRBJ1-4; the D is unclear. The CDR3 contains 14 residues. CDR1 MNHEY and CDR2 SVGAGI come from the germline V gene. V was clipped by 2 bases and J by 5 bases, with 9 bases between them. The CDR3 region has the DNA TGTGCCAGCAGTTACCGATCACCGAATGAAAAACTGTTTTTT. This encodes CASSYRSPNEKLFF.

This sequence joins TRBV28 and TRBJ2-5; a weak D match, TRBD1 (5 bases). Germline assignment: CDR1 MDHEN and CDR2 SYDVKM. Trimming took 5 bases from V and 4 from J, leaving 11 bases between them. CDR3 size: 13 residues. The CDR3 DNA sequence: TGTGCCAGCAGTCAGATTAGGGGAGAGACCCAGTACTTC. It yields the protein CASSQIRGETQYF.

Concerning this clone: Additional DNA sequences in this sample encode the identical CDR3. This chain joins TRBV4-1 and TRBJ2-7; no definite D call. The CDR3 runs to 12 residues. Between the trimmed V and J ends, which lost 1 base and 7 bases, there was a span of 8 bases. CDR1 and CDR2 (germline): MGHRA, YSYEKL. The CDR3 here is CASSQGLGEQYF. The CDR3, as DNA: TGCGCCAGCAGCCAAGGGCTGGGTGAGCAGTACTTC.

The chain has TRBV5-1 and TRBJ2-1; no firm D call. CDR1 SGHRS and CDR2 YFSETQ come from the germline V gene. Trimming took 3 bases from V and 6 from J, leaving 13 bases between them. This CDR3 contains 14 residues. CDR3 in amino acids: CASSYPELSNEQFF. Written as DNA, the CDR3 is TGCGCCAGCAGCTACCCGGAGCTCTCCAATGAGCAGTTCTTC.

The chain employs TRBV2 and TRBJ1-3; D is uncertain. The CDR3 consists of 13 residues. V shed 6 bases and J shed 0 bases, with 6 bases lying between them. Germline values: CDR1 SNHLY, CDR2 FYNNEI. The CDR3 bases are TGTGCCAGCAGGGCTGTCTCTGGAAACACCATATATTTT. Translated: CASRAVSGNTIYF.

This chain connects TRBV27 to TRBJ2-5, with a weak D call TRBD2 (6 bases). In germline, CDR1 is MNHEY, CDR2 SMNVEV (reference sequence). The V and J ends lost 0 bases and 5 bases respectively, with 13 bases between them. This CDR3 is built from 15 residues. CDR3 loop: CASSLSSGVLETQYF. CDR3 in DNA: TGTGCCAGCAGTTTATCATCGGGGGTATTGGAGACCCAGTACTTC.

The chain links TRBV4-1 to TRBJ2-1, with D perhaps matching TRBD2 (5 bases). The germline V gene has CDR1 MGHRA and CDR2 YSYEKL. CDR3 size: 13 residues. V was trimmed by 4 bases and J by 8 bases, leaving 12 bases between them. CDR3 nucleotides: TGCGCCAGCAGCCCGGAGGAGGCCGATGAGCAGTTCTTC. As protein: CASSPEEADEQFF.

The rearrangement links TRBV7-9 to TRBJ1-1; D is undetermined. V dropped 5 bases and J dropped 0 bases, with 13 bases sitting between them. The CDR3 contains 15 residues. Looked up from germline, CDR1 is SEHNR and CDR2 is FQNEAQ (reference sequence). In DNA form, the CDR3 reads TGTGCCAGCAGCCAACGGGAGGTTATGAACACTGAAGCTTTCTTT. It is translated as CASSQREVMNTEAFF.

J is TRBJ2-1 and V is TRBV28, with TRBD1 matching 10 bases. V lost 2 bases and J lost 4; bases outside the gene matches: 2. The CDR3 totals 15 residues. CDR1 is MDHEN and CDR2 is SYDVKM in the germline V gene. The chain's CDR3 is CASSLEGQGYNEQFF. The CDR3 coding sequence is TGTGCCAGCAGTTTAGAGGGACAGGGGTACAATGAGCAGTTCTTC.

As concerns this clone: Other nucleotide sequences from this sample produce the same CDR3. The chain joins TRBV10-3 to TRBJ2-7; D is unclear. The CDR3 runs 12 residues. Germline V gene lookup returns CDR1 ENHRY and CDR2 SYGVKD. The V end was cut by 0 bases, the J end by 3 bases, with 3 bases between. DNA of the CDR3: TGTGCCATCAGTGAGTCAGGCTACGAGCAGTACTTC. It is translated as CAISESGYEQYF.

This chain connects TRBV5-6 to TRBJ1-1; D gene uncertain. V was pared by 1 base and J by 4 bases, with 11 bases between. Germline loops: CDR1 SGHDT, CDR2 YYEEEE. This CDR3 has 14 residues. In DNA form, the CDR3 reads TGTGCCAGCAGCTTGACAGTTCAGAGCACTGAAGCTTTCTTT. The encoded protein is CASSLTVQSTEAFF.

V is TRBV7-2 and J is TRBJ2-7; TRBD2 might be the D (6 bases). Germline V CDR1 and CDR2: SGHTA, FQGNSA. This CDR3 spans 16 amino acids. V gave up 0 bases and J gave up 1 base, with 13 bases separating them. DNA for the CDR3: TGTGCCAGCAGCTTAGCGCGGGAAGAAGGTTCCTACGAGCAGTACTTC. Its translation: CASSLAREEGSYEQYF.

The V gene is TRBV25-1, the J gene TRBJ2-7; tentative D call: TRBD1 (6 bases). Between the trimmed V and J ends, which lost 6 bases and 3 bases, there was a span of 12 bases. The CDR3 contains 13 residues. Germline loops: CDR1 MGHDK, CDR2 SYGVNS. CDR3 sequence reads: CASSAGDLYEQYF. CDR3 DNA sequence: TGTGCCAGCAGCGCAGGGGACCTCTACGAGCAGTACTTC.

The chain has TRBV5-1 and TRBJ2-7; D uncertain. The CDR3 runs 15 residues. Germline-derived CDR1 and CDR2 are SGHRS and YFSETQ. Between the trimmed V and J ends, which lost 3 bases and 0 bases, there was a span of 13 bases. The CDR3 sequence is CASSSPGSGSYEQYF. CDR3 DNA sequence: TGCGCCAGCAGCTCCCCCGGGTCCGGCTCCTACGAGCAGTACTTC.

The chain uses TRBV28 and TRBJ2-7, with D possibly TRBD2 on 7 matching bases. Trimming took 8 bases from V and 3 from J, leaving 17 bases between them. The CDR3 covers 14 residues. CDR1 and CDR2 (germline): MDHEN, SYDVKM. The CDR3 region is CASEAGAGFYEQYF. The DNA of the CDR3 is TGTGCCAGCGAGGCGGGGGCAGGGTTCTACGAGCAGTACTTC.

The V and J genes are TRBV7-9 and TRBJ2-7; 11 bases map to TRBD1. This CDR3 is built from 16 residues. Germline assignment: CDR1 SEHNR and CDR2 FQNEAQ (reference sequence). J lost 5 bases, V lost 5 bases, and 11 bases had no gene match. The CDR3 reads CASSNRPGQGVDEQYF. Here the CDR3 DNA reads TGTGCCAGCAGCAACAGGCCGGGACAGGGGGTGGACGAGCAGTACTTC. Filled out from reference TRBV7-9 and TRBJ2-7, the complete variable domain reads DTGVSQNPRHKITKRGQNVTFRCDPISEHNRLYWYRQTLGQGPEFLTYFQNEAQLEKSRLLSDRFSAERPKGSFSTLEIQRTEQGDSAMYLCASSNRPGQGVDEQYFGPGTRLTVT.

The genes are TRBV5-6 and TRBJ2-1; the D gene is possibly TRBD1 (6 bases). V lost 7 bases, J lost 5 bases, and 13 bases lay in between. Per germline, CDR1 SGHDT and CDR2 YYEEEE. The CDR3 covers 13 residues. The CDR3 sequence: CASLGWDNNEQFF. In DNA, the CDR3 is TGTGCCAGCCTGGGGTGGGACAACAATGAGCAGTTCTTC.

With respect to this clone: This sample includes further DNA sequences coding for the same CDR3. The chain links TRBV6-5 to TRBJ2-1, with TRBD2 matching over 8 bases. The CDR3 length is 16 residues. V shed 0 bases, J shed 3 bases, and the junction held 4 bases outside the gene matches. CDR1 and CDR2 from the germline V gene are MNHEY and SVGAGI. CDR3 nucleotide sequence: TGTGCCAGCAGTTACTCTAGCGGGGAGATCTACAATGAGCAGTTCTTC. Translation: CASSYSSGEIYNEQFF.

The rearrangement links TRBV7-6 to TRBJ2-1, with no clear D. The CDR3 runs 14 residues. In germline, CDR1 is SGHVS, CDR2 FNYEAQ. Deletions cut 0 bases from V and 5 bases from J, with 8 bases between. In DNA, the CDR3 is TGTGCCAGCAGCTTAGCGTACCTTGACAATGAGCAGTTCTTC. This sequence encodes CASSLAYLDNEQFF.

The chain has TRBV7-9 and TRBJ2-5, with D possibly TRBD2 on 6 matching bases. The CDR3 loop spans 14 amino acids. Between the trimmed V and J ends, which lost 5 bases and 5 bases, there was a span of 15 bases. The V gene's germline CDR1 is SEHNR and CDR2 FQNEAQ (reference sequence). In DNA form, the CDR3 reads TGTGCCAGCAGCGTCGACCCGGCGGGGGAGACCCAGTACTTC. This translates into CASSVDPAGETQYF.

Details on this clone: Other DNA sequences of this sample code for an identical CDR3. The rearrangement links TRBV9 to TRBJ2-3; unclear D gene. V lost 3 bases and J 1 base, leaving 3 bases between the germline ends. The CDR3 is 12 amino acids. The germline CDR1 and CDR2 sequences are SGDLS and YYNGEE. Here the CDR3 DNA reads TGTGCCAGCAGCGAGGGCACAGATACGCAGTATTTT. Translated, it gives CASSEGTDTQYF. Together with reference TRBV9 and TRBJ2-3, the CDR3 gives the full variable domain: DSGVTQTPKHLITATGQRVTLRCSPRSGDLSVYWYQQSLDQGLQFLIQYYNGEERAKGNILERFSAQQFPDLHSELNLSSLELGDSALYFCASSEGTDTQYFGPGTRLTVL.

The gene calls are TRBV4-1 and TRBJ1-1; no firm D call. Deletions cut 0 bases from V and 3 bases from J, with 11 bases between. This CDR3 region has 15 residues. The germline CDR1 and CDR2 sequences are MGHRA and YSYEKL. The CDR3 coding sequence is TGCGCCAGCAGCCAAGATTCGGCAGCCTACACTGAAGCTTTCTTT. Encoded protein: CASSQDSAAYTEAFF.

The J gene is TRBJ1-5, the V gene TRBV5-3; 9 bases fit TRBD1. TRBV5-3 falls under the ORF class, with uncertain function. This CDR3 has 15 amino acids. V was clipped by 5 bases and J by 4 bases; unmatched bases: 7. CDR3 nucleotides: TGTGCCAGAAGTACTACAGGGGGCAATAATCAGCCCCAGCATTTT. Translated, it gives CARSTTGGNNQPQHF.

Comment on this clone: The limits of the CDR3 on the DNA are not certain, so only TCRdb's listed CDR3 is given. The chain joins TRBV2 to TRBJ1-2; the D call of TRBD1 is as the table states it, not checked on the DNA. Germline values: CDR1 SNHLY, CDR2 FYNNEI. The CDR3 length equals 13 residues, ends included. The CDR3: CASFGPGQYGYTF.

This clone was counted once. J is TRBJ2-3 and V is TRBV4-1, with D perhaps matching TRBD1 (6 bases). Trimming took 0 bases from V and 0 from J, leaving 19 bases between them. The CDR3 covers 19 residues. Germline CDR1 reads MGHRA; CDR2 reads YSYEKL. The CDR3 DNA follows: TGCGCCAGCAGCCAAGATATAGGCCGAGGACAGACTAGCACAGATACGCAGTATTTT. It yields the protein CASSQDIGRGQTSTDTQYF.

The rearrangement uses TRBV2 and TRBJ2-7, with D perhaps TRBD1 or TRBD2 (5 bases each). Germline assignment: CDR1 SNHLY and CDR2 FYNNEI. V was cut by 6 bases and J by 2 bases, with 8 bases left in between. The CDR3 is 12 residues long. The CDR3 DNA is TGTGCCAGCAGCTGGGACGCCTACGAGCAGTACTTC. It yields the protein CASSWDAYEQYF.

The rearrangement uses TRBV10-2 and TRBJ2-7, with 7 bases lining up with TRBD1. This CDR3 region has 13 residues. J was trimmed by 5 bases and V by 9 bases; bases with no gene match: 10. Per the germline V gene, CDR1 is WSHSY and CDR2 is SAAADI. In nucleotides, the CDR3 is TGCGCCAGTACGGCAGGGGGTATCAACGAGCAGTACTTC. This translates into CASTAGGINEQYF.

With regard to this clone: Other DNA sequences in the same sample also yield this CDR3. V usage is TRBV5-6 and J usage is TRBJ2-7; 10 positions match TRBD2. The J segment lost 4 bases and the V segment lost 1 base, leaving 5 bases of the junction unmatched. The CDR3 loop spans 15 amino acids. Germline CDR1 is SGHDT and CDR2 is YYEEEE. CDR3 DNA sequence: TGTGCCAGCAGCTTGCGGCTAGCGGGAGCTTACGAGCAGTACTTC. It encodes CASSLRLAGAYEQYF. Full variable domain (remainder filled in from reference TRBV5-6 and TRBJ2-7): DAGVTQSPTHLIKTRGQQVTLRCSPKSGHDTVSWYQQALGQGPQFIFQYYEEEERQRGNFPDRFSGHQFPNYSSELNVNALLLGDSALYLCASSLRLAGAYEQYFGPGTRLTVT.